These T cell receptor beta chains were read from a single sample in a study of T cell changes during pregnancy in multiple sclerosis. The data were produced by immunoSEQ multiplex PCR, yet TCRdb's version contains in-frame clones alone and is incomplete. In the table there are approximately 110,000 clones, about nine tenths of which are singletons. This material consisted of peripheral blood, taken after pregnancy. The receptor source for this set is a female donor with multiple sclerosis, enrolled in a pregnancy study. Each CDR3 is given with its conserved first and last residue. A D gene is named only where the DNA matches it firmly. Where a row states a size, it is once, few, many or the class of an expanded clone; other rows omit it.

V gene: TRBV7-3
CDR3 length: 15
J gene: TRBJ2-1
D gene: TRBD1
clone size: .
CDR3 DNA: TGTGCCAGCAGCTTTAGACAGGGGAGTGACAATGAGCAGTTCTTC
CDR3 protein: CASSFRQGSDNEQFF

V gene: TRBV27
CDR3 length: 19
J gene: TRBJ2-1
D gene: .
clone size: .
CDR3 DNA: TGTGCCAGCAGTTTACTCGGGCGCGGTCGTTGGGGACTCTACAATGAGCAGTTCTTC
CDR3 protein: CASSLLGRGRWGLYNEQFF

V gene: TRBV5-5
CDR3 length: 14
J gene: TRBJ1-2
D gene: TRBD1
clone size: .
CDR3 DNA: TGTGCCAGCAGCTTGACAGGGGATGGCTATGGCTACACCTTC
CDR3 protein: CASSLTGDGYGYTF

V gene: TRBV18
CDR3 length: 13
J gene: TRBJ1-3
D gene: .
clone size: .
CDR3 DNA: TGTGCCAGCTCACCTAACACGGGAAACACCATATATTTT
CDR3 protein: CASSPNTGNTIYF

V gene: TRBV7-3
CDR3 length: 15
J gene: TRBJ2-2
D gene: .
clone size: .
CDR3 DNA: TGTGCCAGCAGCCCAATTGACAGAGACACCGGGGAGCTGTTTTTT
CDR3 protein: CASSPIDRDTGELFF

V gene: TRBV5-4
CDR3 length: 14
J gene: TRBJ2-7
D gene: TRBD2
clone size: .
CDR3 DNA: TGTGCCAGCAGCTCTAGCGGGGGGGCGGGCGAGCAGTACTTC
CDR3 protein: CASSSSGGAGEQYF

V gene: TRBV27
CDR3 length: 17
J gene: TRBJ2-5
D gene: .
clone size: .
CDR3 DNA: TGTGCCAGCAGTTTATCGATGGCTAGGCGGCGGGGTGGGACCCAGTACTTC
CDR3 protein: CASSLSMARRRGGTQYF

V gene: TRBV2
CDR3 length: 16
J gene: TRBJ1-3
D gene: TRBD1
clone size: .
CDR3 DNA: TGTGCCACCCCCGGCCGGGACAGGGACTCTGGAAACACCATATATTTT
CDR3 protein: CATPGRDRDSGNTIYF

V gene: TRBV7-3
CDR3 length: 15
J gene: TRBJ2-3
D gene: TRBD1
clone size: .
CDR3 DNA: TGTGCCAGCAGCTTAGGACAGGGGGCTACAGATACGCAGTATTTT
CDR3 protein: CASSLGQGATDTQYF

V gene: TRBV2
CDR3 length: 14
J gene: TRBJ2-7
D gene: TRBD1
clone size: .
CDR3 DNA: TGTGCCAGCAGTGAAGGGACAGGGCTTTACGAGCAGTACTTC
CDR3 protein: CASSEGTGLYEQYF

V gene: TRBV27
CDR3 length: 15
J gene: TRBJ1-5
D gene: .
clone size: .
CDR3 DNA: TGTGCCAGCAGTTCCCAGAACAGAATGACTCAGCCCCAGCATTTT
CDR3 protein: CASSSQNRMTQPQHF

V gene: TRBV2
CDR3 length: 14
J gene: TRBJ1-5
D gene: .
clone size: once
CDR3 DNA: TGTGCCAGCAGTGTGGGGCCACCGGGTCAGCCCCAGCATTTT
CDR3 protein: CASSVGPPGQPQHF

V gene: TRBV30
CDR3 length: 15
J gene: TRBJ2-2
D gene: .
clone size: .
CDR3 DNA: TGTGCCTGGAGTCTTCTCGGGGTAGCGGCCGGGGAGCTGTTTTTT
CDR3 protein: CAWSLLGVAAGELFF

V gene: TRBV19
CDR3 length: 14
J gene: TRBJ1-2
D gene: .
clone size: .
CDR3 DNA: TGTGCCAGTAGTATTACAGGAATTAACTATGGCTACACCTTC
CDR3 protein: CASSITGINYGYTF

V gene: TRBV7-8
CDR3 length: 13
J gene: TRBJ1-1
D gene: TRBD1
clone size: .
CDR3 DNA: TGTGCCAGCAGCTTAGCGACAGGGACTGAAGCTTTCTTT
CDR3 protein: CASSLATGTEAFF

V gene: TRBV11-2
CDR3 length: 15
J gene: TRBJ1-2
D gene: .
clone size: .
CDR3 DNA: TGTGCCAGCACCGAATCGACAGGCGCTGTTGGTGGCTACACCTTC
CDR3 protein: CASTESTGAVGGYTF

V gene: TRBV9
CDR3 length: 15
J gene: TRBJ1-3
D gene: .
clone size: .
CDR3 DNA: TGTGCCAGCAGTCGACAGCGACTCTCTGGAAACACCATATATTTT
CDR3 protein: CASSRQRLSGNTIYF

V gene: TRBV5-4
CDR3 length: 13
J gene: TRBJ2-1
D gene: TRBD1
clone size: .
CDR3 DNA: TGTGCCAGCAGCTTAACAGGGGGCGATGAGCAGTTCTTC
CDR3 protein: CASSLTGGDEQFF

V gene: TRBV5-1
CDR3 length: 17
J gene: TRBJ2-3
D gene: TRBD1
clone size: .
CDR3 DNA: TGCGCCAGCAGCTCAGGAATCCGGGACAGGGTGGCCGATACGCAGTATTTT
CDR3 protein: CASSSGIRDRVADTQYF

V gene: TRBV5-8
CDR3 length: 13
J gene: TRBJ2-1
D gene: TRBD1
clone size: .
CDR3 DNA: TGTGCCAGCAGCAGGGACAGGGCTAGTGAGCAGTTCTTC
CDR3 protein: CASSRDRASEQFF

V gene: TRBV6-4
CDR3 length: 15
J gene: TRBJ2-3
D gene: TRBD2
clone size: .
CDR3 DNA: TGTGCCAGCAGTGAGAGCGGGGGGAGCACAGATACGCAGTATTTT
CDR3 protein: CASSESGGSTDTQYF

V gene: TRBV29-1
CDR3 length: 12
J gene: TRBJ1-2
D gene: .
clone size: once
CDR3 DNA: TGCAGCGTTCCCGACATAAACTATGGCTACACCTTC
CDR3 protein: CSVPDINYGYTF

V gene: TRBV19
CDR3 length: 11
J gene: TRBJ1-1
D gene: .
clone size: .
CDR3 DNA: TGTGCCAGTGAAACAGTTACTGAAGCTTTCTTT
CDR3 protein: CASETVTEAFF

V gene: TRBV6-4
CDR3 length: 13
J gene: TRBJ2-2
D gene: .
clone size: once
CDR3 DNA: TGTGCCAGCAGTGAATCGGGAACCGGGGAGCTGTTTTTT
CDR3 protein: CASSESGTGELFF

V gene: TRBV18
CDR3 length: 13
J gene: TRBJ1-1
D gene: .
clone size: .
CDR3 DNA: TGTGCCAGCTCCCGGGAGTTGAACACTGAAGCTTTCTTT
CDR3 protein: CASSRELNTEAFF

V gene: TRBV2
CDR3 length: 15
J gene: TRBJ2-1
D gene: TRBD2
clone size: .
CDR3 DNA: TGTACCAGCAGGCTCCTAGCGGGGGGAGACAATGAGCAGTTCTTC
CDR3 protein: CTSRLLAGGDNEQFF

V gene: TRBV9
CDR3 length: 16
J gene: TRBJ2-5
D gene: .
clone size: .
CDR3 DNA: TGTGCCAGCAGCCTGAGTGGGGGGGGCACAGCAGAGACCCAGTACTTC
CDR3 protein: CASSLSGGGTAETQYF

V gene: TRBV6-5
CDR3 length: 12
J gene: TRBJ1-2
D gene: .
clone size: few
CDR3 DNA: TGTGCCAGCAGGCGGCCTCACTATGGCTACACCTTC
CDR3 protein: CASRRPHYGYTF

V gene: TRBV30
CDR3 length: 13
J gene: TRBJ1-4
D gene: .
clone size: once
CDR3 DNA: TGTGCCTGGAGTGTACGGGGTTTCGAAAAACTGTTTTTT
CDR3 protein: CAWSVRGFEKLFF

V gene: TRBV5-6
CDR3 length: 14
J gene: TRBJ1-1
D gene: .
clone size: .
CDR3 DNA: TGTGCCAGCAGCCGCTTAGGGGTCGTGACTGAAGCTTTCTTT
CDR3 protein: CASSRLGVVTEAFF

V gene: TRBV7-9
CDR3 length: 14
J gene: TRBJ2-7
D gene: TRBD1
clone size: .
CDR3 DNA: TGTGCCAGCAGCCTCGGGACAGGGAGTTCCGAGCAGTACTTC
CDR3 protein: CASSLGTGSSEQYF

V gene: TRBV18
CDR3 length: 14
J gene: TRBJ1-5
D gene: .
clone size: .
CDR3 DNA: TGTGCCAGCTCACCACTGACAGTTGAGCAGCCCCAGCATTTT
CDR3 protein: CASSPLTVEQPQHF

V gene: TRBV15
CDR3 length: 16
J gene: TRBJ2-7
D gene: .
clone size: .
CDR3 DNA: TGTGCCACCAGCAGAGACATGGGCGCTCGCTCCTACGAGCAGTACTTC
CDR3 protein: CATSRDMGARSYEQYF

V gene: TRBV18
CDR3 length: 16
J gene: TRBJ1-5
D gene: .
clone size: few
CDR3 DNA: TGTGCCAGCTCACCATTCCCGGGACACCTGAATCAGCCCCAGCATTTT
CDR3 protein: CASSPFPGHLNQPQHF

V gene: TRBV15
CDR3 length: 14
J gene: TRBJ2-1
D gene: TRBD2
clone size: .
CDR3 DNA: TGTGCCACCAGCAGGGTAGCGGGGGCGCCAGAGCAGTTCTTC
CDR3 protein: CATSRVAGAPEQFF

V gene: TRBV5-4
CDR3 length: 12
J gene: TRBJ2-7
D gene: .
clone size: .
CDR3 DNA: TGTGCCAGCAGCTTCGGGGCCTACGAGCAGTACTTC
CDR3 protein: CASSFGAYEQYF

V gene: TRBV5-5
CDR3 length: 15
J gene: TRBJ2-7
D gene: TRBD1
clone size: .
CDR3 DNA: TGTGCCAGCAGCCAGGGACAGGCGAAGACTTACGAGCAGTACTTC
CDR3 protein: CASSQGQAKTYEQYF

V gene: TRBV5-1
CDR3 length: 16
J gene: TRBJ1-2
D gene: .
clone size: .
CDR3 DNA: TGCGCCAGCAGCTTGGCCTTGGCAGGGGTTACTGGAGGCTACACCTTC
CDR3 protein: CASSLALAGVTGGYTF

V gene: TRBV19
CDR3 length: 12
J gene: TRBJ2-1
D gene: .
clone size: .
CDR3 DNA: TGTGCCAGTAGTATTATGAGACAGGGACTGTTCTTC
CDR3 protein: CASSIMRQGLFF

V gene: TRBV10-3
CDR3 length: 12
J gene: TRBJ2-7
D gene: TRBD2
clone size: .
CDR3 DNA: TGTGCCATCGGCGGGACTACCTACGAGCAGTACTTC
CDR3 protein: CAIGGTTYEQYF

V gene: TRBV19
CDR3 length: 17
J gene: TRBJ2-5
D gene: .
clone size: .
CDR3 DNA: TGTGCCAGTAGTAAAGGAACCGGGACAAATTATAGGGAGACCCAGTACTTC
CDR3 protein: CASSKGTGTNYRETQYF

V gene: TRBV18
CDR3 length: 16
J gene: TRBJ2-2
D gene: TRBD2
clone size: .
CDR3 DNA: TGTGCCAGCTCCCCCGGGGTAGCGGGCCCCACCGGGGAGCTGTTTTTT
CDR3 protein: CASSPGVAGPTGELFF

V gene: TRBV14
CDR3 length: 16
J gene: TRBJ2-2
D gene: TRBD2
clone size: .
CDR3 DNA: TGTGCCAGCAGCCAAGATTGGGTAGCGGGGGAACAAGGACTGTTTTTT
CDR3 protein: CASSQDWVAGEQGLFF

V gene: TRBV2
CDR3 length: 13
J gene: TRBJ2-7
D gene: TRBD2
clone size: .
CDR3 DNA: TGTGCCAGCAGTGATAATAGCGGGTACGAGCAGTACTTC
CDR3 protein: CASSDNSGYEQYF

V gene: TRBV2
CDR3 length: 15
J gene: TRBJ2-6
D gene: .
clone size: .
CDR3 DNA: TGTGCCAGCAGGTTTTTGGGGGGTGGGGCCAACGTCCTGACTTTC
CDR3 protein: CASRFLGGGANVLTF

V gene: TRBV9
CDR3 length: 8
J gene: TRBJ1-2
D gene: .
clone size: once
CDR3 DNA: TGTGCCAGCAGCCCTAGTGACTTC
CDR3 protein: CASSPSDF

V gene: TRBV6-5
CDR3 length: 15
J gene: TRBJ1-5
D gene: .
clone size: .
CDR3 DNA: TGTGCCAGCAGTGCACAGGGTTTGTACAATCAGCCCCAGCATTTT
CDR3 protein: CASSAQGLYNQPQHF

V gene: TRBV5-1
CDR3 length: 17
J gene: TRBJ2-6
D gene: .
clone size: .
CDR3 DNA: TGCGCCAGCAGCTTGGGCCTGCGGTCCTCTGGGGCCAACGTCCTGACTTTC
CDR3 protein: CASSLGLRSSGANVLTF